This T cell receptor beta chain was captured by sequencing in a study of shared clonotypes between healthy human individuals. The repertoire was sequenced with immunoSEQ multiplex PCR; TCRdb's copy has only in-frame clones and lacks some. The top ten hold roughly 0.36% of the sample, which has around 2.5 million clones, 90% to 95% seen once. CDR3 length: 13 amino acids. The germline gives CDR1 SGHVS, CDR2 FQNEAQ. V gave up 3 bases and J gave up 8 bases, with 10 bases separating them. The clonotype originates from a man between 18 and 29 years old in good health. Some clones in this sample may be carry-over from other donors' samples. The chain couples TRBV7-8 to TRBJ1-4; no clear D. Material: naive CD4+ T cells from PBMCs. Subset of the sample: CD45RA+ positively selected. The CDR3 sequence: CASSFGLREKLFF. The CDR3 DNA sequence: TGTGCCAGCAGCTTCGGGCTACGAGAAAAACTGTTTTTT.